This T cell receptor (beta chain) is from a study of blood T cells in healthy people across ages. The overall study: With template switching, about one barcoded beta molecule was captured per two T cells. Regarding the study as a whole: Because sorting was not performed, PBMCs prevented conclusive naive versus antigen-experienced comparison. Whereas aged donors had fewer naive CD4+ cells, long-lived donors had more of them and higher diversity.

On this clonotype: What it recognizes is unknown. A much larger clone lies a single base off, so this may be a read error.

Total RNA amounts of at least 6 micrograms were extracted per sample. The authors ran a second PCR of about 7 to 11 cycles using a sample-barcoded 5' primer and a J-beta primer mix. A single record per CDR3 protein comes from TCRdb applying MiXCR to the 5' RACE reads. This repertoire shows roughly 1.9 million distinct CDR3 sequences, around 42% found once; its top ten account for about 23%. The germline V gene has CDR1 DFQATT and CDR2 SNEGSKA (reference sequence). The CDR3 is made up of 15 amino acids. This TCR was sampled from a human donor in good health. What was sequenced was blood. The chain couples TRBV20-1 to TRBJ1-5, with D perhaps TRBD1 (6 bases). CDR3 region: CCARDQWGGSGPQHF. The CDR3 DNA reads as TGCTGTGCTAGAGACCAGTGGGGGGGCTCTGGGCCCCAGCATTTT.